The 22 T cell receptor beta chains in this list originate from one sample, sequenced in a study of OX40 agonist ivuxolimab in advanced cancers. Using immunoSEQ multiplex PCR, the repertoire was profiled, and TCRdb retains in-frame clones only, with some absent. The sample includes 62,000 or so clones, 85% of them seen just once. The sequenced sample was CD4+ or CD8+ T cells sorted from blood, obtained in a trial of the OX40 agonist ivuxolimab. The receptors originated from an adult with an advanced solid tumor such as melanoma, head and neck, liver or kidney cancer.

The chain employs TRBV7-9 and TRBJ1-1, with a possible D match to TRBD1 (6 bases). In germline, CDR1 is SEHNR, CDR2 FQNEAQ (reference sequence). The CDR3 has 14 amino acids. V was cut by 3 bases and J by 1 base, with 9 bases left in between. The CDR3 DNA is TGTGCCAGCAGCTTCCGGACAGAGAACACTGAAGCTTTCTTT. Translated: CASSFRTENTEAFF. The variable domain in full, with the rest retrieved from reference TRBV7-9 and TRBJ1-1, is DTGVSQNPRHKITKRGQNVTFRCDPISEHNRLYWYRQTLGQGPEFLTYFQNEAQLEKSRLLSDRFSAERPKGSFSTLEIQRTEQGDSAMYLCASSFRTENTEAFFGQGTRLTVV.

The chain employs TRBV7-9 and TRBJ2-7; D gene unclear. Germline V gene sequence: CDR1 SEHNR, CDR2 FQNEAQ (reference sequence). CDR3 size: 15 residues. The V end lost 5 bases, the J end lost 3 bases, and 17 bases lay between the germline ends. CDR3 DNA: TGTGCCAGCAGCCCCCATTTTAGCAAACACTACGAGCAGTACTTC. This encodes CASSPHFSKHYEQYF.

The chain is built from TRBV4-1 and TRBJ2-4; D remains unclear. The CDR3 totals 13 residues. Trimming pared 1 base from V and 5 bases from J, leaving 6 bases between. Germline CDR1 reads MGHRA; CDR2 reads YSYEKL. CDR3 nucleotides: TGCGCCAGCAGCCAAGTGCCCGAAAACATTCAGTACTTC. Amino acid sequence: CASSQVPENIQYF.

J is TRBJ2-7 and V is TRBV27; TRBD2 aligns across 11 bases. The J segment lost 3 bases and the V segment lost 4 bases, leaving 2 bases of the junction unmatched. The length of the CDR3 is 14 residues. CDR1 is MNHEY and CDR2 is SMNVEV in the germline V gene (reference sequence). The CDR3 nucleotides are TGTGCCAGCAGTTCACTAGCGGGAGTCTACGAGCAGTACTTC. Translation: CASSSLAGVYEQYF.

The genes are TRBV25-1 and TRBJ1-4; unclear D gene. The CDR3 loop spans 15 amino acids. With 0 bases removed from V and 3 bases from J, the gap between germline ends came to 8 bases. Germline CDR1 and CDR2: MGHDK and SYGVNS. The CDR3 coding sequence is TGTGCCAGCAGTGAATATCCGGGCGCTAATGAAAAACTGTTTTTT. Translated, it gives CASSEYPGANEKLFF.

This clone has only one observation. The CDR3 nucleotides are TGTGCCAGCATGAATCAGGCCTATAAGGATACGCAGTATTTT. Its translation is CASMNQAYKDTQYF. This chain joins TRBV2 and TRBJ2-3; D uncertain. Trimming pared 7 bases from V and 6 bases from J, leaving 17 bases between. Germline CDR1 reads SNHLY; CDR2 reads FYNNEI. The length of the CDR3 is 14 residues.

This clone was detected once. The chain uses TRBV6-5 and TRBJ2-2, with D possibly matching TRBD2 (5 bases). V dropped 4 bases and J dropped 6 bases, with 12 bases sitting between them. Germline-derived CDR1 and CDR2 are MNHEY and SVGAGI. The CDR3 consists of 14 residues. The CDR3 protein is CASSSLSSPGELFF. The CDR3 region has the DNA TGTGCCAGCAGTTCCCTTTCTAGCCCCGGGGAGCTGTTTTTT.

The DNA for the CDR3 is TGTGCCAGTAGTATTGTCACGGGGGAGGGGACCCAGTACTTC. Its protein is CASSIVTGEGTQYF. The chain joins TRBV19 to TRBJ2-5, with 7 bases lining up with TRBD2. The CDR3 loop spans 14 amino acids. CDR1 and CDR2 (germline): LNHDA, SQIVND (reference sequence). J was trimmed by 7 bases and V by 3 bases; bases with no gene match: 8.

This sequence joins TRBV11-3 and TRBJ1-4, with 9 nucleotides matching TRBD1. The CDR3 sequence is 16 residues long. CDR1 and CDR2 from the germline V gene are SGHNT and YENEEA. V was clipped by 5 bases and J by 7 bases; unmatched bases: 11. The CDR3: CASSPPGLTGGEKLFF. In nucleotides, the CDR3 is TGTGCCAGCAGCCCCCCAGGGTTGACAGGGGGTGAAAAACTGTTTTTT. Using reference TRBV11-3 and TRBJ1-4 for the parts outside the CDR3, the full variable domain is EAGVVQSPRYKIIEKKQPVAFWCNPISGHNTLYWYLQNLGQGPELLIRYENEEAVDDSQLPKDRFSAERLKGVDSTLKIQPAELGDSAVYLCASSPPGLTGGEKLFFGSGTQLSVL.

The gene calls are TRBV21-1 and TRBJ1-2; TRBD1 is taken as the D call from the table, unchecked against the DNA. TRBV21-1 is deemed a pseudogene. This CDR3 has 17 amino acids. The CDR3 is CASSNQVPGTVLVVLGF. CDR3 nucleotide sequence: TGTGCCAGCAGCAATCAGGTCCCCGGGACAGTTCTTGTCGTCCTGGGGTTC.

The rearrangement links TRBV2 to TRBJ2-3; D unclear. With 1 base removed from V and 0 bases from J, the gap between germline ends came to 2 bases. Germline V lookup: CDR1 SNHLY, CDR2 FYNNEI. CDR3 size: 13 residues. Written as DNA, the CDR3 is TGTGCCAGCAGTGAAGACAGCACAGATACGCAGTATTTT. This sequence encodes CASSEDSTDTQYF.

The chain carries TRBV28 and TRBJ2-7, with D unresolved. Germline CDR1 MDHEN, CDR2 SYDVKM. This CDR3 comprises 14 residues. V was cut by 6 bases and J by 4 bases, with 16 bases left in between. The CDR3 region is CASSSPAQTYEQYF. The CDR3 DNA follows: TGTGCCAGCAGCTCGCCCGCACAGACATACGAGCAGTACTTC. The full variable domain, its missing parts supplied by reference TRBV28 and TRBJ2-7, is DVKVTQSSRYLVKRTGEKVFLECVQDMDHENMFWYRQDPGLGLRLIYFSYDVKMKEKGDIPEGYSVSREKKERFSLILESASTNQTSMYLCASSSPAQTYEQYFGPGTRLTVT.

J is TRBJ2-3 and V is TRBV7-6; 7 nucleotides align to TRBD1. The CDR3 length is 15 residues. J was trimmed by 3 bases and V by 4 bases; bases with no gene match: 7. Germline CDR1 and CDR2: SGHVS and FNYEAQ. The CDR3 DNA reads as TGTGCCAGCAGCTCCTACCGGACAGGAACAGATACGCAGTATTTT. Residues: CASSSYRTGTDTQYF.

The chain couples TRBV7-3 to TRBJ2-1, with D possibly TRBD1 on 6 matching bases. The CDR3 covers 18 residues. Trimming pared 2 bases from V and 4 bases from J, leaving 21 bases between. Germline CDR1 SGHTA, CDR2 FQGTGA. CDR3 amino acids: CASSLYIFGQPEYNEQFF. DNA of the CDR3: TGTGCCAGCAGCTTATACATTTTCGGACAGCCTGAGTACAATGAGCAGTTCTTC.

J is TRBJ2-2 and V is TRBV7-2; tentatively, D is TRBD1 or TRBD2 (7 bases each). Germline CDR1 is SGHTA and CDR2 is FQGNSA. The CDR3 runs 17 residues. The ends were cut back, 2 bases at V and 3 bases at J, with 16 bases in the middle. CDR3 in DNA: TGTGCCAGCAGCTTAATGTCAGGGGGAGGGTACACCGGGGAGCTGTTTTTT. Translating gives CASSLMSGGGYTGELFF.

V and J are TRBV5-1 and TRBJ2-2; no firm D call. The CDR3 has 14 residues. V lost 2 bases to trimming and J lost 6 bases, with 11 bases between them. Germline loops: CDR1 SGHRS, CDR2 YFSETQ. The CDR3 spells CASSLSTQAGELFF. CDR3 DNA sequence: TGCGCCAGCAGCTTATCAACTCAGGCCGGGGAGCTGTTTTTT.

V usage is TRBV28 and J usage is TRBJ1-1; D not certain. The CDR3 consists of 17 residues. The V gene's germline CDR1 is MDHEN and CDR2 SYDVKM. With 6 bases removed from V and 1 base from J, the gap between germline ends came to 21 bases. The CDR3, as DNA: TGTGCCAGCAGCCTCGACACCAAGGCGGGCCAGAACACTGAAGCTTTCTTT. The encoded protein is CASSLDTKAGQNTEAFF. Full variable domain (missing parts from reference TRBV28 and TRBJ1-1): DVKVTQSSRYLVKRTGEKVFLECVQDMDHENMFWYRQDPGLGLRLIYFSYDVKMKEKGDIPEGYSVSREKKERFSLILESASTNQTSMYLCASSLDTKAGQNTEAFFGQGTRLTVV.

CDR3 amino acids: CASSPQSSYEQYF. As DNA, the CDR3 is TGTGCCAGCAGCCCCCAAAGCTCCTACGAGCAGTACTTC. V and J are TRBV7-9 and TRBJ2-7, with D uncertain. Germline V CDR1 and CDR2: SEHNR, FQNEAQ (reference sequence). This CDR3 is built from 13 residues. V lost 5 bases to trimming and J lost 0 bases, with 8 bases between them.

V and J are TRBV28 and TRBJ2-4; possibly TRBD2 for D (5 bases). V was pared by 10 bases and J by 6 bases, with 13 bases between. The CDR3 totals 12 residues. The germline V gene has CDR1 MDHEN and CDR2 SYDVKM. The CDR3 sequence is CATGEGLNIQYF. The CDR3 DNA follows: TGTGCCACCGGGGAAGGTCTAAACATTCAGTACTTC.

The chain has TRBV30 and TRBJ2-4; tentatively, D is TRBD1 (5 bases). With 5 bases removed from V and 0 bases from J, the gap between germline ends came to 11 bases. The CDR3 runs to 14 residues. In germline, CDR1 is GTSNPN, CDR2 SVGIG (reference sequence). CDR3: CAWQGMLAKNIQYF. In DNA, the CDR3 is TGTGCCTGGCAGGGTATGCTAGCCAAAAACATTCAGTACTTC.

The chain uses TRBV30 and TRBJ1-6; D is unresolved. Trimming cost V 6 bases and J 1 base, with 13 bases left between them. Germline V gene data show CDR1 as GTSNPN and CDR2 as SVGIG (reference sequence). This CDR3 comprises 15 residues. The CDR3: CACEPITSYNSPLHF. The CDR3 bases are TGTGCCTGCGAACCGATTACTTCCTATAATTCACCCCTCCACTTT. Variable domain in full (rest from reference TRBV30 and TRBJ1-6): SQTIHQWPATLVQPVGSPLSLECTVEGTSNPNLYWYRQAAGRGLQLLFYSVGIGQISSEVPQNLSASRPQDRQFILSSKKLLLSDSGFYLCACEPITSYNSPLHFGNGTRLTVT.

V usage is TRBV19 and J usage is TRBJ2-2; TRBD2 matches at 14 bases. Losses at the gene ends were 6 bases for V and 3 bases for J; bases not matched to a gene: 3. In germline, CDR1 is LNHDA, CDR2 SQIVND (reference sequence). CDR3 size: 16 residues. CDR3 loop: CASRGTSGRHTGELFF. The CDR3 DNA sequence: TGTGCCAGTAGAGGGACTAGCGGGAGACACACCGGGGAGCTGTTTTTT.